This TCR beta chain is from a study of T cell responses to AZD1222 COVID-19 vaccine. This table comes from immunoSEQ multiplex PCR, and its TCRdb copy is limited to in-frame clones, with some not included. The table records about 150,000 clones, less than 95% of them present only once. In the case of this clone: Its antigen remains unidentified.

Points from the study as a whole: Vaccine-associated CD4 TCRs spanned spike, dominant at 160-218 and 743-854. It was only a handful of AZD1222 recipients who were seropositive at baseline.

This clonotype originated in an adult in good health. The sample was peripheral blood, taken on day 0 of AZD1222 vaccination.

CDR3 nucleotide sequence: TGTGCCTCCGGCACGTTGACAGGTTATAATTCACCCCTCCACTTT. Translation gives CASGTLTGYNSPLHF. This chain connects TRBV6-6 to TRBJ1-6; tentatively, D is TRBD1 (6 bases). The CDR3 spans 15 residues. V lost 11 bases and J lost 4, with 18 bases in between. Germline assignment: CDR1 MNHNY and CDR2 SVGAGI (reference sequence).